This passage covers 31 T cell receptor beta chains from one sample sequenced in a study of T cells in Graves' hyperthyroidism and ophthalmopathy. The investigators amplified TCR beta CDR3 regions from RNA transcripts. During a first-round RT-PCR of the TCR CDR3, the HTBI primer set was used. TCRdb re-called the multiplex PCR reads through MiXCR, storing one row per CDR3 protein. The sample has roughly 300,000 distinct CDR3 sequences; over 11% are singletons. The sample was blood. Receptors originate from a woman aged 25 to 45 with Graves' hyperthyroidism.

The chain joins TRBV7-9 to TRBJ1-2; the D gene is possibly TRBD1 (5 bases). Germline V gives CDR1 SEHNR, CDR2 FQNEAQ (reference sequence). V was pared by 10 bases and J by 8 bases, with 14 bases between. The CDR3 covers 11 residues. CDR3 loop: CATRGVVGYTF. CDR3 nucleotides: TGTGCCACCCGAGGGGTGGTAGGCTACACCTTC.

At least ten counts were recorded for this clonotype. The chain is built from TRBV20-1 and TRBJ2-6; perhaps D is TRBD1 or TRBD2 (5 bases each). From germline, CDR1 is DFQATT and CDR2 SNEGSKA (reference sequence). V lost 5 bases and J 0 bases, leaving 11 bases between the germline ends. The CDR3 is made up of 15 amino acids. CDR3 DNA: TGCAGTGCTGGGGACGTAAGCTCTGGGGCCAACGTCCTGACTTTC. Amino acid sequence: CSAGDVSSGANVLTF.

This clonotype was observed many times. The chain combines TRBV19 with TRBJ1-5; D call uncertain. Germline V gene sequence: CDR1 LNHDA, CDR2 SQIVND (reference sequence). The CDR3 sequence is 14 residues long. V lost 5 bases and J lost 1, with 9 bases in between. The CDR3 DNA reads TGTGCCAGTAGTGTGCTTGGGAGCAATCAGCCCCAGCATTTT. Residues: CASSVLGSNQPQHF.

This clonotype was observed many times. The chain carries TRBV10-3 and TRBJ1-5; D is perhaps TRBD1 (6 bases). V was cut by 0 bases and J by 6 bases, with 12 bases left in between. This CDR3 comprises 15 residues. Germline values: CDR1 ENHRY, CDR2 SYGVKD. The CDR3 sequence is CAISESRGAGQPQHF. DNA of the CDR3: TGTGCCATCAGTGAGTCGAGGGGGGCAGGTCAGCCCCAGCATTTT.

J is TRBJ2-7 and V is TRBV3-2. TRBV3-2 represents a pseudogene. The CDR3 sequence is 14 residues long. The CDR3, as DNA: TGTGCCAGCAGCCAATTGGGCACTTCCTACGAGCAGTACTTC. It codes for CASSQLGTSYEQYF.

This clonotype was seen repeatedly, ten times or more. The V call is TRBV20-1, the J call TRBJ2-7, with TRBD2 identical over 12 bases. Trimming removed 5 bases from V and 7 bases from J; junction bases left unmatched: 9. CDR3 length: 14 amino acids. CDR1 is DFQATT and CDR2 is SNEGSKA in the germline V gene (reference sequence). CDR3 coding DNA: TGCAGTGCTCTCCCCCTAGCGGGAGGGGGGGAGCAGTACTTC. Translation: CSALPLAGGGEQYF.

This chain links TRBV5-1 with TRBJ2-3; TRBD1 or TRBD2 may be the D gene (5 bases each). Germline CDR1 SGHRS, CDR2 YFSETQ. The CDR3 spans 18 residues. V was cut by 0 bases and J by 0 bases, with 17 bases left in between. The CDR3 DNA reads TGCGCCAGCAGCTTGGCGGGGCGGGCAGGCTCTAGCACAGATACGCAGTATTTT. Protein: CASSLAGRAGSSTDTQYF. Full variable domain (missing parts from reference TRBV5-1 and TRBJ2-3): KAGVTQTPRYLIKTRGQQVTLSCSPISGHRSVSWYQQTPGQGLQFLFEYFSETQRNKGNFPGRFSGRQFSNSRSEMNVSTLELGDSALYLCASSLAGRAGSSTDTQYFGPGTRLTVL.

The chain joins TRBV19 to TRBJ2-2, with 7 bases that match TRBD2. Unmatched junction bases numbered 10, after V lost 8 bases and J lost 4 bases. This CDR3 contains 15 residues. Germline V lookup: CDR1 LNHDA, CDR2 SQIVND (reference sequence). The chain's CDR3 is CASAARTSPTGELFF. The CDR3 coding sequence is TGTGCCAGTGCGGCTCGGACTAGTCCCACCGGGGAGCTGTTTTTT.

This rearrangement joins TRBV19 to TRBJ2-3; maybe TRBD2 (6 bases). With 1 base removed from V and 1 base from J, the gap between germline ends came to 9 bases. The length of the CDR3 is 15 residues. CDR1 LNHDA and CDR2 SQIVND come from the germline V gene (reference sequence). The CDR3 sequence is CASSIVTGGTDTQYF. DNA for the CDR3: TGTGCCAGTAGTATAGTAACGGGAGGCACAGATACGCAGTATTTT.

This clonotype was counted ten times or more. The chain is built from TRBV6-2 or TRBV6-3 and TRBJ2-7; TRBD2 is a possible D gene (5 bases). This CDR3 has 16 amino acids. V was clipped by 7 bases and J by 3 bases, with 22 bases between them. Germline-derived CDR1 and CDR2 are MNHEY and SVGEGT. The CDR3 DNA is TGTGCCAGCATCCAGGACGCGGGCGGATATTACTACGAGCAGTACTTC. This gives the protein CASIQDAGGYYYEQYF.

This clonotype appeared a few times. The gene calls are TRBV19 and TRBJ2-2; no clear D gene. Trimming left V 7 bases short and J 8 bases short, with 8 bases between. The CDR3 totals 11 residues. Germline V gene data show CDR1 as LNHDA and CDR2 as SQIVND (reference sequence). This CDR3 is CASTTRGELFF. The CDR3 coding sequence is TGTGCCAGTACCACCAGGGGGGAGCTGTTTTTT.

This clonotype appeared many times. As DNA, the CDR3 is TGTGCCAGCAGTTATGGGAACAGAGACGCACGCGGGGAGCTGTTTTTT. Amino acids: CASSYGNRDARGELFF. This rearrangement joins TRBV6-5 to TRBJ2-2, with D unclear. The CDR3 runs to 16 residues. Trimming took off 3 bases at V and 7 bases at J, with 18 bases between the two ends. Germline lookup yields CDR1 MNHEY and CDR2 SVGAGI.

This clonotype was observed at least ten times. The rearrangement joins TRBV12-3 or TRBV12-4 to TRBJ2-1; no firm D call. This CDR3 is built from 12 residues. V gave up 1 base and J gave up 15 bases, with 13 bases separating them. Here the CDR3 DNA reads TGTGCCAGCAGTTTAGAGGAATTTGGAACGTTCTTC. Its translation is CASSLEEFGTFF.

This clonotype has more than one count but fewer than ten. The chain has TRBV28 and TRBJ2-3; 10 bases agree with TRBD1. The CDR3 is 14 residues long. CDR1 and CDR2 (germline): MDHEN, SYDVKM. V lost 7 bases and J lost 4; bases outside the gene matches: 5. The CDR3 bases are TGTGCCAGCATGACAGGGGGCATCGCAGATACGCAGTATTTT. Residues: CASMTGGIADTQYF.

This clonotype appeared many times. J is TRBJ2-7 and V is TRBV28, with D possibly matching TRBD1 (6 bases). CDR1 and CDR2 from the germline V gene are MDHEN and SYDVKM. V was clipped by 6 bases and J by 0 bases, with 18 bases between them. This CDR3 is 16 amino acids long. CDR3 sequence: CASSYSGTRDSYEQYF. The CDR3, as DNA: TGTGCCAGCAGCTACTCCGGGACAAGAGACTCCTACGAGCAGTACTTC.

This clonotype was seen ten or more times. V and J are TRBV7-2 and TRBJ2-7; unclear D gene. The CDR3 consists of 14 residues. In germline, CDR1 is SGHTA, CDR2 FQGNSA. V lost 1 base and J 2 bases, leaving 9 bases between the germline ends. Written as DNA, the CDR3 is TGTGCCAGCAGCTTAGACATATCGACCTACGAGCAGTACTTC. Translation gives CASSLDISTYEQYF.

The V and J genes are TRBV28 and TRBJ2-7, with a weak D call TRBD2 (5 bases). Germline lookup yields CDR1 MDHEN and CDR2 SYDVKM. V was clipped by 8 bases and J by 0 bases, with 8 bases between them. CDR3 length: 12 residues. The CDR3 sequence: CASLRGSYEQYF. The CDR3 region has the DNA TGTGCCAGCCTCCGGGGCTCCTACGAGCAGTACTTC. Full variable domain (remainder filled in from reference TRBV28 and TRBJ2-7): DVKVTQSSRYLVKRTGEKVFLECVQDMDHENMFWYRQDPGLGLRLIYFSYDVKMKEKGDIPEGYSVSREKKERFSLILESASTNQTSMYLCASLRGSYEQYFGPGTRLTVT.

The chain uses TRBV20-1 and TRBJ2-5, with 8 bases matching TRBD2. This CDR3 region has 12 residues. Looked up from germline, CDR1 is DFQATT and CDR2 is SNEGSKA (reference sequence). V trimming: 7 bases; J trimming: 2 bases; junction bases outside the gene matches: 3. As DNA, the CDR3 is TGCAGTGGGGCTAGCGGGCAAGAGACCCAGTACTTC. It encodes CSGASGQETQYF.

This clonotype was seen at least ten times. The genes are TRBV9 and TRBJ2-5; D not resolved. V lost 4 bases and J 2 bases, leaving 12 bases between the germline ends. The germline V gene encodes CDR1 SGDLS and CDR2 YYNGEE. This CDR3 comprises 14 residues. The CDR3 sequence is CASSPGWAQETQYF. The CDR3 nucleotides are TGTGCCAGCAGCCCAGGTTGGGCGCAAGAGACCCAGTACTTC.

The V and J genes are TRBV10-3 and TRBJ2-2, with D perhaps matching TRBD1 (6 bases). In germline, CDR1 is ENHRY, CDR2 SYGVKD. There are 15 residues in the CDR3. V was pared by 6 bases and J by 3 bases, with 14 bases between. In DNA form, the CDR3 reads TGTGCCATCAGCCTAAAACAGGGAGACACCGGGGAGCTGTTTTTT. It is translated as CAISLKQGDTGELFF.

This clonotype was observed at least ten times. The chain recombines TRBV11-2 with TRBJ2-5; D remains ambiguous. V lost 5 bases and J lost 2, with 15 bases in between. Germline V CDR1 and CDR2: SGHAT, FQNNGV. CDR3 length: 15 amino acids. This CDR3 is CASSQLASAQETQYF. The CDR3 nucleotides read TGTGCCAGCAGCCAACTCGCCTCCGCTCAAGAGACCCAGTACTTC.

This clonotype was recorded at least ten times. CDR3 bases: TGTGCCAGCAGTTCTCCGGGACAGGGGAACATGAACACTGAAGCTTTCTTT. Translation: CASSSPGQGNMNTEAFF. This chain links TRBV28 with TRBJ1-1, with TRBD1 identical over 10 bases. The V and J ends lost 4 bases and 0 bases, in that order; junction bases with no gene match: 8. Germline V gene sequence: CDR1 MDHEN, CDR2 SYDVKM. The CDR3 spans 17 residues.

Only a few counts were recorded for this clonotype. CDR3 bases: TGTGCCAGCAGGTGGACTAGCGGGTTCTCCTACGAGCAGTACTTC. Encoded protein: CASRWTSGFSYEQYF. The genes are TRBV2 and TRBJ2-7, with TRBD2 matching 11 bases. The V segment lost 6 bases and the J segment 0 bases; nucleotides outside the gene matches: 4. This CDR3 spans 15 amino acids. Germline V gene sequence: CDR1 SNHLY, CDR2 FYNNEI.

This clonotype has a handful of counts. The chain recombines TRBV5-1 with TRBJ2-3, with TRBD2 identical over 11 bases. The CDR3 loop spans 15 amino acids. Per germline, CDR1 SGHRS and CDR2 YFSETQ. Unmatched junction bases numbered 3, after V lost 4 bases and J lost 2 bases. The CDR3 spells CASSRTSGHTDTQYF. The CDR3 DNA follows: TGCGCCAGCAGCAGGACTAGCGGGCACACAGATACGCAGTATTTT.

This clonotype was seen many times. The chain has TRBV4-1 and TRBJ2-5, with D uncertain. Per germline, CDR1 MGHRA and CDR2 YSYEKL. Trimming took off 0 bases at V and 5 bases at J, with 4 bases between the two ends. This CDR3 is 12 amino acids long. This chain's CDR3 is CASSQDFETQYF. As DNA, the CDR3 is TGCGCCAGCAGCCAAGATTTTGAGACCCAGTACTTC.

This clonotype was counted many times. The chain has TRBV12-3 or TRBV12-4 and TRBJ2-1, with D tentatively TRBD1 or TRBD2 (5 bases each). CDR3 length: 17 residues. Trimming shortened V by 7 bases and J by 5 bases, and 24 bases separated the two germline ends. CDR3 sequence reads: CASTTTPGPHPDNEQFF. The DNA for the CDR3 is TGTGCCAGCACAACTACTCCGGGACCTCACCCCGACAATGAGCAGTTCTTC.

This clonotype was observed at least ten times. CDR3 coding DNA: TGTGCCAGCAGCCAAGCTGGGGGCAATGAGCAGTTCTTC. This gives the protein CASSQAGGNEQFF. The chain links TRBV3-1 to TRBJ2-1; D possibly uses TRBD1 or TRBD2 (5 bases each). Trimming stripped 1 base from V and 6 bases from J, with 7 bases between. CDR1 is LGHDT and CDR2 is YNNKEL in the germline V gene (reference sequence). CDR3 length: 13 residues.

Here the CDR3 reads CASSFGQSSSYNEQFF. The DNA of the CDR3 is TGTGCCAGCAGCTTTGGACAGTCCAGCTCCTACAATGAGCAGTTCTTC. This sequence joins TRBV11-2 and TRBJ2-1, with D perhaps matching TRBD1 (6 bases). CDR1 and CDR2 from the germline V gene are SGHAT and FQNNGV. CDR3 length equals 16 residues. Trimming took off 3 bases at V and 0 bases at J, with 12 bases between the two ends.

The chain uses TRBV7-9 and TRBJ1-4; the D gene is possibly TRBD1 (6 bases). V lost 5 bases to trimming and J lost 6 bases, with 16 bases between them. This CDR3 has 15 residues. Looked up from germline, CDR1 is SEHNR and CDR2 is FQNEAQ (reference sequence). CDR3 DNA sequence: TGTGCCAGCAGCCCGATGGGGGGCCTTCATGAAAAACTGTTTTTT. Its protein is CASSPMGGLHEKLFF.

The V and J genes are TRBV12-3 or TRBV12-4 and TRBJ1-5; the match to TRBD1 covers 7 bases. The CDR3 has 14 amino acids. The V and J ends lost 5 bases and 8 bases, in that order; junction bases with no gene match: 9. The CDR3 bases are TGTGCCAGCAGTCCTGACAGGGCGGGTAAGCCCCAGCATTTT. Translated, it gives CASSPDRAGKPQHF.

This CDR3 reads CASSYSKGGRMQPQHF. Here the CDR3 DNA reads TGTGCCAGCAGTTACTCGAAAGGGGGCAGGATGCAGCCCCAGCATTTT. V gene TRBV6-2 or TRBV6-3 combines with J gene TRBJ1-5, with TRBD1 matching over 7 bases. The V segment lost 0 bases and the J segment 7 bases; nucleotides outside the gene matches: 9. The CDR3 is 16 amino acids. CDR1 is MNHEY and CDR2 is SVGEGT in the germline V gene.